A selection of T cell receptor beta chains follows, all from one sample in a study of Ad26.COV2.S vaccination and SARS-CoV-2 variants. Measured with immunoSEQ multiplex PCR; TCRdb has only the in-frame clones, and not every one. The sample consists of roughly 380,000 clones, 90% to 95% of them appearing once. The sequencing here drew on peripheral blood, taken after recovery from COVID-19. The receptors stem from a human donor who had recovered from COVID-19. CDR3s include the opening cysteine and the closing phenylalanine or tryptophan. A D gene is named only where the DNA matches it firmly. Some rows mark clone size as missing; the rest say once, few, many or name a class of expanded clone.

size	D	J	V	CDR3	DNA
NA	TRBD1	TRBJ1-2	TRBV7-2	CASSFTGEVSLYGYTF	TGTGCCAGCAGCTTTACAGGGGAGGTATCTCTCTATGGCTACACCTTC
once	NA	TRBJ1-2	TRBV7-2	CASSSSGGGYGYTF	NA
few	NA	TRBJ2-7	TRBV29-1	CSVLTTGSSYEQYF	TGCAGCGTTTTGACGACGGGGAGCTCCTACGAGCAGTACTTC
NA	TRBD1	TRBJ1-2	TRBV7-2	CASSLLGPGGAGGYTF	TGTGCCAGCAGCTTATTAGGCCCAGGGGGCGCGGGTGGCTACACCTTC
NA	TRBD1	TRBJ2-6	TRBV19	CASSSGTGFAGANVLTF	TGTGCCAGTAGTTCCGGGACAGGGTTTGCTGGGGCCAACGTCCTGACTTTC
NA	NA	TRBJ2-4	TRBV19	CASTGGGAKNIQYF	TGTGCCAGTACCGGAGGGGGTGCCAAAAACATTCAGTACTTC
NA	NA	TRBJ2-1	TRBV9	CASTPAGTASYNEQFF	TGTGCCAGCACCCCAGCAGGGACGGCCTCCTACAATGAGCAGTTCTTC
NA	NA	TRBJ2-4	TRBV5-1	CASSFTGASRSASKNIQYF	TGCGCCAGCAGCTTTACGGGGGCGTCAAGGAGCGCCTCCAAAAACATTCAGTACTTC
NA	NA	TRBJ1-2	TRBV12-3/TRBV12-4	CASSFTGVSGYTF	TGTGCCAGCAGTTTTACCGGCGTAAGCGGCTACACCTTC
NA	TRBD2	TRBJ2-3	TRBV5-1	CASEPGLAGGSTDTQYF	TGCGCCAGCGAACCGGGACTAGCGGGGGGGAGCACAGATACGCAGTATTTT
NA	NA	TRBJ2-5	TRBV5-1	CASSLRGLGGQETQYF	TGCGCCAGCAGCTTGAGGGGGTTGGGGGGCCAAGAGACCCAGTACTTC
NA	NA	TRBJ1-1	TRBV6-6	CASSAASTEAFF	TGTGCCAGCAGTGCGGCGAGCACTGAAGCTTTCTTT
NA	NA	TRBJ1-2	TRBV20-1	CSALTGSGYTF	TGCAGTGCTCTAACAGGGAGTGGCTACACCTTC
once	TRBD1	TRBJ2-1	TRBV5-1	CASRLDRAHNEQFF	TGCGCCAGCAGGCTCGACAGGGCCCACAATGAGCAGTTCTTC
NA	NA	TRBJ1-2	TRBV6-5	CASSYRDPADGYTF	TGTGCCAGCAGTTACCGCGACCCGGCGGATGGCTACACCTTC
NA	TRBD1	TRBJ1-6	TRBV5-4	CASRYHTGQYNSPLHF	TGTGCCAGCAGGTATCACACGGGACAGTATAATTCACCCCTCCACTTT
NA	TRBD1	TRBJ2-3	TRBV4-1	CASSQDFGQGADTQYF	TGCGCCAGCAGCCAAGATTTCGGCCAGGGGGCTGATACGCAGTATTTT
few	NA	TRBJ2-2	TRBV4-2	CASSQDTGYTGELFF	TGTGCCAGCAGCCAAGATACCGGCTACACCGGGGAGCTGTTTTTT
once	TRBD1	TRBJ2-7	TRBV6-5	CASSSIRTGTPYEQYF	TGTGCCAGCAGTTCCATAAGGACAGGAACCCCATACGAGCAGTACTTC
NA	NA	TRBJ1-3	TRBV7-2	CASSYGSTDTIYF	TGTGCCAGCAGCTACGGAAGCACAGACACCATATATTTT